This passage covers 7 T cell receptor beta chains from one sample sequenced in a study of technical replicates of blood from a few donors. Repertoires were generated with immunoSEQ multiplex PCR, while TCRdb's copy carries only in-frame clones and drops some. The profile shows 60,000 to 70,000 clones, 75% to 90% of them singletons. The sequencing input was PBMCs. These receptors came from a human donor in good health. Some clones in this sample may be carry-over from other donors' samples.

This clone has only one observation. This chain links TRBV6-4 with TRBJ2-7; possibly TRBD1 for D (5 bases). The germline V gene encodes CDR1 MRHNA and CDR2 SNTAGT. Trimming removed 5 bases at V and 3 bases at J, with 14 bases between. The CDR3 has 14 amino acids. CDR3 protein: CASSKDTSYYEQYF. CDR3 in DNA: TGTGCCAGCAGTAAGGACACCTCCTACTACGAGCAGTACTTC.

The table lists this clone with a few counts. V usage is TRBV30 and J usage is TRBJ1-1; weak D call: TRBD1 (6 bases). The V and J ends lost 0 bases and 1 base respectively, with 18 bases between them. Looked up from germline, CDR1 is GTSNPN and CDR2 is SVGIG (reference sequence). The CDR3 contains 17 residues. Here the CDR3 DNA reads TGTGCCTGGAGTGTACAGGGACGTCGGTCGGAGAACACTGAAGCTTTCTTT. The encoded protein is CAWSVQGRRSENTEAFF.

This clone was counted a single time. The V gene is TRBV7-9, the J gene TRBJ2-3; 7 nucleotides align to TRBD2. Per the germline V gene, CDR1 is SEHNR and CDR2 is FQNEAQ (reference sequence). After removal of 1 base from V and 2 bases from J, the junction contained 6 bases not matched to a gene. The CDR3 contains 16 residues. The DNA for the CDR3 is TGTGCCAGCAGCTTAGTAGCGGGTAGGATCACAGATACGCAGTATTTT. The encoded protein is CASSLVAGRITDTQYF.

J is TRBJ1-4 and V is TRBV19, with D possibly being TRBD1 (5 bases). The CDR3 is made up of 14 amino acids. Per germline, CDR1 LNHDA and CDR2 SQIVND (reference sequence). Trimming took 1 base from V and 8 from J, leaving 11 bases between them. CDR3 amino acids: CASSIVGGNEKLFF. The CDR3 DNA is TGTGCCAGTAGTATAGTCGGGGGGAACGAAAAACTGTTTTTT.

The chain employs TRBV19 and TRBJ2-1; 9 bases are a match to TRBD2. Germline V gene data show CDR1 as LNHDA and CDR2 as SQIVND (reference sequence). The V and J ends lost 3 bases and 4 bases, in that order; junction bases with no gene match: 7. The CDR3 extends over 16 amino acids. Here the CDR3 reads CASSIGLAGRYNEQFF. The CDR3 DNA is TGTGCCAGTAGTATCGGGCTAGCGGGACGGTACAATGAGCAGTTCTTC.

CDR3 coding DNA: TGTGCCAGCAGAAGCGCTAGCACAGATACGCAGTATTTT. Translated: CASRSASTDTQYF. This rearrangement joins TRBV4-2 to TRBJ2-3; D ambiguous. In germline, CDR1 is LGHNA, CDR2 YNFKEQ. There are 13 residues in the CDR3. Trimming took off 6 bases at V and 0 bases at J, with 7 bases between the two ends.

The V and J genes are TRBV18 and TRBJ1-1; D call uncertain. CDR1 and CDR2 (germline): KGHSH, LQKENI. This CDR3 is 16 amino acids long. Between the trimmed V and J ends, which lost 0 bases and 0 bases, there was a span of 11 bases. The CDR3 DNA reads as TGTGCCAGCTCACCACCAGGGAGGGCCCTGAACACTGAAGCTTTCTTT. As protein: CASSPPGRALNTEAFF.